This is a list of T cell receptor beta chains from one sample in a study of cytomegalovirus exposure and HLA in healthy donors. The repertoire was sequenced with immunoSEQ multiplex PCR; TCRdb's copy has only in-frame clones and lacks some. Of more than 95,000 clones listed, 60% to 80% are singletons. Sequencing was done on a sample of PBMCs. The receptors shown here come from a man between 60 and 70 years old in good health and CMV-seropositive. Each CDR3 is given with its conserved first and last residue. A D gene is named only where the DNA matches it firmly. Rows give clone size only sometimes, using once, few, many, or a class for an expanded clone.

v_gene: TRBV6-1
d_gene: -
abundance: -
j_gene: TRBJ2-4
CDR3aa: CASSERGGRTTYEYF
CDR3nt: TGTGCCAGCAGTGAAAGGGGAGGAAGAACCACTTATGAGTACTTC

v_gene: TRBV5-4
d_gene: TRBD1
abundance: few
j_gene: TRBJ1-1
CDR3aa: CASSPPDRDTEAFF
CDR3nt: TGTGCCAGCAGCCCGCCGGACAGGGACACTGAAGCTTTCTTT

v_gene: TRBV27
d_gene: -
abundance: -
j_gene: TRBJ2-7
CDR3aa: CASSLRGPHEQYF
CDR3nt: TGTGCCAGCAGTTTAAGAGGGCCCCACGAGCAGTACTTC

v_gene: TRBV27
d_gene: -
abundance: -
j_gene: TRBJ2-7
CDR3aa: CASSLGQGLVYEQYF
CDR3nt: TGTGCCAGCAGTTTGGGGCAGGGGTTAGTCTACGAGCAGTACTTC

v_gene: TRBV18
d_gene: -
abundance: -
j_gene: TRBJ2-7
CDR3aa: CASSPRPAHEQYF
CDR3nt: TGTGCCAGCTCCCCGCGGCCGGCCCACGAGCAGTACTTC

v_gene: TRBV20-1
d_gene: -
abundance: -
j_gene: TRBJ2-7
CDR3aa: CSADITGEQYF
CDR3nt: TGCAGTGCAGATATAACGGGCGAGCAGTACTTC

v_gene: TRBV2
d_gene: -
abundance: -
j_gene: TRBJ1-5
CDR3aa: CASTLGLGVNQPQHF
CDR3nt: TGTGCCAGCACCTTGGGCCTGGGCGTAAATCAGCCCCAGCATTTT

v_gene: TRBV5-4
d_gene: TRBD2
abundance: -
j_gene: TRBJ2-1
CDR3aa: CASSRMVAGGTYNEQFF
CDR3nt: TGTGCCAGCAGCCGGATGGTAGCGGGGGGGACCTACAATGAGCAGTTCTTC

v_gene: TRBV7-6
d_gene: TRBD1
abundance: -
j_gene: TRBJ1-3
CDR3aa: CASSLGPPVQGNGNTIYF
CDR3nt: TGTGCCAGCAGCTTAGGGCCCCCCGTACAGGGGAACGGAAACACCATATATTTT

v_gene: TRBV18
d_gene: -
abundance: -
j_gene: TRBJ2-2
CDR3aa: CASSPPNRVGTGELFF
CDR3nt: TGTGCCAGCTCACCACCAAATCGGGTCGGAACCGGGGAGCTGTTTTTT

v_gene: TRBV27
d_gene: -
abundance: -
j_gene: TRBJ2-1
CDR3aa: CASSTPSGDGNNEQFF
CDR3nt: TGTGCCAGCAGTACACCCTCCGGGGATGGCAACAATGAGCAGTTCTTC

v_gene: TRBV6-1
d_gene: TRBD1
abundance: few
j_gene: TRBJ1-3
CDR3aa: CASIPGQGKRYF
CDR3nt: TGTGCCAGCATTCCGGGACAGGGGAAGAGGTATTTT

v_gene: TRBV6-5
d_gene: TRBD1
abundance: -
j_gene: TRBJ1-2
CDR3aa: CASRSPEGQTYGYTF
CDR3nt: TGTGCCAGCAGATCTCCCGAGGGACAGACCTATGGCTACACCTTC

v_gene: TRBV5-4
d_gene: -
abundance: once
j_gene: TRBJ1-6
CDR3aa: CASSLGGGNNSPLHF
CDR3nt: TGTGCCAGCAGCTTGGGTGGAGGGAATAATTCACCCCTCCACTTT

v_gene: TRBV9
d_gene: TRBD2
abundance: once
j_gene: TRBJ2-3
CDR3aa: CASAGGTDTQYF
CDR3nt: TGTGCCAGCGCGGGGGGTACAGATACGCAGTATTTT

v_gene: TRBV10-2
d_gene: TRBD1
abundance: -
j_gene: TRBJ2-2
CDR3aa: CASSEGQGAAGELFF
CDR3nt: TGCGCCAGCAGTGAAGGTCAGGGGGCGGCCGGGGAGCTGTTTTTT

v_gene: TRBV5-1
d_gene: TRBD1
abundance: -
j_gene: TRBJ1-4
CDR3aa: CASSLGQGDEKLFF
CDR3nt: TGCGCCAGCAGCTTGGGACAGGGGGATGAAAAACTGTTTTTT

v_gene: TRBV7-2
d_gene: -
abundance: -
j_gene: TRBJ1-1
CDR3aa: CASSPLREAFF
CDR3nt: TGTGCCAGCAGCCCGCTGAGGGAAGCTTTCTTC

v_gene: TRBV11-2
d_gene: TRBD1
abundance: -
j_gene: TRBJ1-4
CDR3aa: CASSEGQGINEKLFF
CDR3nt: TGTGCCAGCAGCGAGGGACAGGGTATCAATGAAAAACTGTTTTTT

v_gene: TRBV4-1
d_gene: TRBD2
abundance: -
j_gene: TRBJ2-1
CDR3aa: CASSQGESSGGFYNEQFF
CDR3nt: TGCGCCAGCAGCCAAGGGGAATCTAGCGGGGGGTTTTACAATGAGCAGTTCTTC

v_gene: TRBV9
d_gene: -
abundance: -
j_gene: TRBJ2-5
CDR3aa: CASSVGGMETQYF
CDR3nt: TGTGCCAGCAGCGTAGGAGGGATGGAGACCCAGTACTTC

v_gene: TRBV5-1
d_gene: TRBD1
abundance: -
j_gene: TRBJ2-3
CDR3aa: CASSLKGTGWADTQYF
CDR3nt: TGCGCCAGCAGCTTGAAAGGGACAGGGTGGGCAGATACGCAGTATTTT